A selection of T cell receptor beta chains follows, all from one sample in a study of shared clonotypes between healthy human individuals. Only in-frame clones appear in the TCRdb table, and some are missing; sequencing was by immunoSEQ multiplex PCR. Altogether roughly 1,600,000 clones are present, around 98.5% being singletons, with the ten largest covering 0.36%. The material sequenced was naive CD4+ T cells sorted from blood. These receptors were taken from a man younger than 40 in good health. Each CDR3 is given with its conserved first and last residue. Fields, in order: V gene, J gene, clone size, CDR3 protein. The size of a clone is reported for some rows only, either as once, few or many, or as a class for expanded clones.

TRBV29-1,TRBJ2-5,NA,CSSSSGIETQYF
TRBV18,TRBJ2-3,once,CASQGSSPGGTDTQYF
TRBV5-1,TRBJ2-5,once,CASREGTGLKTQYF
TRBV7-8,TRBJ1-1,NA,CASSSKNTEAFF
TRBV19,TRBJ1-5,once,CASISLQGARSNQPQHF
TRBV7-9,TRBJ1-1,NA,CASSLAGGGTEAFF
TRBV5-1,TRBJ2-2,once,CASSLRLAGVGTGELFF
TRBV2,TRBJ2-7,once,CASRASASYEQYF
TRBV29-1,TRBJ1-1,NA,CSGGNTEAFF
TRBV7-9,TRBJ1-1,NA,CASSFGPPGNTEAFF
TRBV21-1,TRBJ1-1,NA,CASSKRFWVAAFF
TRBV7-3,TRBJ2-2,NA,CASSENTGELFF
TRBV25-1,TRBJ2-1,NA,CASRAKSRESEQFF
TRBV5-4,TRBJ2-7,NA,CASSPGTSGTPYEQYF
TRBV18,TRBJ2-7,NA,CASSPATGDSEQYF
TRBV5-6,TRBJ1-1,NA,CASSSPRGGNAEAFF
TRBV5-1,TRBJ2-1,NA,CASSVGVSGNEQFF
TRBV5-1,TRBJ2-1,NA,CASSKYNQDYDEQFF
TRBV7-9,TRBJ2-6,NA,CASSLTGQDGANVLTF
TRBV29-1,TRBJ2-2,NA,CSVEDRKGLAGATGELFF
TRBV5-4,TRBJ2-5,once,CASSQVRTGGETQYF
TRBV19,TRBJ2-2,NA,CASKVRENTGELFF